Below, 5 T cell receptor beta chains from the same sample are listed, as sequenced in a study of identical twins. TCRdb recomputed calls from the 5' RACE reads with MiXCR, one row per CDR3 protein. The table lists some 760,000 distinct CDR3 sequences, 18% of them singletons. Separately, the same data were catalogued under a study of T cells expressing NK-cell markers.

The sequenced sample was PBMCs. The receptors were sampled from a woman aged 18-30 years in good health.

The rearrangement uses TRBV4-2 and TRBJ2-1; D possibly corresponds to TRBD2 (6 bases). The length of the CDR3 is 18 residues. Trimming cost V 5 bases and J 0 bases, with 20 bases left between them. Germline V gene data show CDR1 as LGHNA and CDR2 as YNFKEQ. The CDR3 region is CASSSATSPPSSYNEQFF. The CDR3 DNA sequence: TGTGCCAGCAGCTCCGCAACTAGCCCTCCGAGCTCCTACAATGAGCAGTTCTTC.

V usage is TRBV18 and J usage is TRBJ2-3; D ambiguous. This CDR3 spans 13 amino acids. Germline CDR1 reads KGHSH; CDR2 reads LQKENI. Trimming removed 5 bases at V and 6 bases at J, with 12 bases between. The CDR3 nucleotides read TGTGCCAGCTCATTCTCTGCGCTCGATACGCAGTATTTT. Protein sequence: CASSFSALDTQYF.

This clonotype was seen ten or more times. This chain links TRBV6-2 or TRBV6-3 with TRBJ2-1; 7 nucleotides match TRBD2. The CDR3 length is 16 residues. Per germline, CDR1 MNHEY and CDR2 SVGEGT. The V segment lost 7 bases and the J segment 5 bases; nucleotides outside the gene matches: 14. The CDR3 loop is CASTPLGRTSDNEQFF. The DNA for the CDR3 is TGTGCCAGCACCCCCCTAGGCCGGACTAGTGACAATGAGCAGTTCTTC.

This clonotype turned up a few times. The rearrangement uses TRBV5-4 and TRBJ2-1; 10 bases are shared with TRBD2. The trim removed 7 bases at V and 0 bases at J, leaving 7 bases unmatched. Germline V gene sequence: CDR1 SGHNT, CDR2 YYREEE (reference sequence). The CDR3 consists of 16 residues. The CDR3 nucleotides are TGTGCCAGCCACGGGACTAGCGCGGCCTCCTACAATGAGCAGTTCTTC. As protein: CASHGTSAASYNEQFF.

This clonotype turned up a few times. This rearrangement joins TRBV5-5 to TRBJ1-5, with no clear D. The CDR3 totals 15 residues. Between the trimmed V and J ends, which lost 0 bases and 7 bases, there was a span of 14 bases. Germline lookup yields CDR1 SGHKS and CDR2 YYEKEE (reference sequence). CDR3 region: CASSLEIGRGQPQHF. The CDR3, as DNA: TGTGCCAGCAGCTTGGAAATTGGGCGAGGGCAGCCCCAGCATTTT.